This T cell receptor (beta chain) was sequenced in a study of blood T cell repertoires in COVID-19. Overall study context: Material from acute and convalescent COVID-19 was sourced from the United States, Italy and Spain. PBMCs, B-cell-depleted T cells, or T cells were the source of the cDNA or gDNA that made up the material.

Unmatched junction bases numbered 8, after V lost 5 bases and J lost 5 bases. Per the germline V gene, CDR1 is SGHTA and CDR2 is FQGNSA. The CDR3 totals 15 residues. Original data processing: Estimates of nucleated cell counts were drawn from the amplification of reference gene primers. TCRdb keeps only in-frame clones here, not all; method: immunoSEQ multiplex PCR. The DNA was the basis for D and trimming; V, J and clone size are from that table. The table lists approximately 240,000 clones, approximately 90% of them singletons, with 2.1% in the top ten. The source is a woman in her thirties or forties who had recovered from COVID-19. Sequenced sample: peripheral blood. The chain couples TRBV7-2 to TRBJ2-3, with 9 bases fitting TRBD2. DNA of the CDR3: TGTGCCAGCAGCCCGGGACTAGCTGTTTTAGATACGCAGTATTTT. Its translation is CASSPGLAVLDTQYF. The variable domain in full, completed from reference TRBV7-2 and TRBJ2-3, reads GAGVSQSPSNKVTEKGKDVELRCDPISGHTALYWYRQSLGQGLEFLIYFQGNSAPDKSGLPSDRFSAERTGGSVSTLTIQRTQQEDSAVYLCASSPGLAVLDTQYFGPGTRLTVL.